One and the same sample provided the 3 T cell receptor beta chains below, sequenced in a study of T cells after yellow fever vaccination. MiXCR, run by TCRdb on the 5' RACE reads, gives a single entry per CDR3 protein. The sample lists under 700,000 distinct CDR3 sequences; less than 20% were seen once. The sequencing used PBMCs, collected 4 to 6 days after the first yellow fever vaccination. Receptor source: a young man who received the YFV17D yellow fever vaccine.

There are a few counts of this clonotype. The chain couples TRBV20-1 to TRBJ1-6; the D gene is possibly TRBD1 (5 bases). Germline lookup yields CDR1 DFQATT and CDR2 SNEGSKA (reference sequence). There are 13 residues in the CDR3. The germline V and J ends were trimmed by 5 bases and 5 bases, with 10 bases remaining between them. Here the CDR3 DNA reads TGCAGTGCTTGGGGGTTTGATAATTCACCCCTCCACTTT. Translation gives CSAWGFDNSPLHF.

This clonotype appeared a few times. V and J are TRBV7-9 and TRBJ2-7, with a possible D match to TRBD1 (6 bases). V was clipped by 1 base and J by 5 bases, with 9 bases between them. CDR1 is SEHNR and CDR2 is FQNEAQ in the germline V gene (reference sequence). This CDR3 has 13 residues. For the CDR3, the DNA is TGTGCCAGCAGCTTAGTGGGACAAAACGAGCAGTACGTC. This translates into CASSLVGQNEQYV.

This clonotype was observed a handful of times. This rearrangement joins TRBV7-2 to TRBJ2-7; D possibly uses TRBD1 or TRBD2 (5 bases each). V lost 4 bases and J 0 bases, leaving 7 bases between the germline ends. CDR1 and CDR2 (germline): SGHTA, FQGNSA. CDR3 length: 13 residues. CDR3 sequence reads: CASSWGPSYEQYV. CDR3 DNA sequence: TGTGCCAGCAGCTGGGGACCCTCCTACGAGCAGTACGTC.